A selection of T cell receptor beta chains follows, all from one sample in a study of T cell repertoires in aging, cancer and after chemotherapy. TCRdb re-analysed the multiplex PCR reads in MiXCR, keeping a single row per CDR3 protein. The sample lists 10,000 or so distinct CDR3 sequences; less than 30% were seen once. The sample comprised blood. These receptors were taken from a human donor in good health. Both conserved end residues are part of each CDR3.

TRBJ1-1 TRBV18 CASSPPDRIFTEAFF
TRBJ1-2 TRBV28 CASSQDLDRSYGYTF
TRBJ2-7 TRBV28 CASSSDSEQGVEQYF
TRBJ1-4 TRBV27 CASSYLAENEKLFF
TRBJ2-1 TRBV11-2 CASSLEPQVFTGDEQFF
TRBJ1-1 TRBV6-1 CASSEFTAMNTEAFF
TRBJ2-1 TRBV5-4 CASRPRIDYNEQFF
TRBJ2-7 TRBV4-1 CASVALYEQYF
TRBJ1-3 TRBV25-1 CASSGQGRNTIYF
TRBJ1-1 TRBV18 CASFKGTANTEAFF
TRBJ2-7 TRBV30 CAAERASYEQYF
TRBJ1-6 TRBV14 CASSQNIDGSPLHF
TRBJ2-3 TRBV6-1 CASSLPPSITSTDTQYF
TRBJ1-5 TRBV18 CASSPMGTWGDQPQHF
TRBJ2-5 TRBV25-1 CASSELGAQETQYF
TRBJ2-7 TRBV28 CASSLGPGPGEQYF
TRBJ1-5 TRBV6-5 CASSQQGWGQPQHF
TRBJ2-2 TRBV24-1 CATSDGRETGELFF
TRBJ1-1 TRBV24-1 CATSDLGQGRKSTEAFF
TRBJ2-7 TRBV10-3 CAISEGTASYEQYF
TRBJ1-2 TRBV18 CASSPSVISGGYTF
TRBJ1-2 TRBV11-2 CASSQGGYADGYTF
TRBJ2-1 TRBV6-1 CASSEGTSTEQFF
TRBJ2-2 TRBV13 CASSLGTGDLTGELFF
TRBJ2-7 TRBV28 CASSRLAGNYEQYF
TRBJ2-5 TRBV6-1 CASSESGCRETQYF
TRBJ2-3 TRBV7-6 CASSPRLAGGITDTQYF
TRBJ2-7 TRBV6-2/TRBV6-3 CASTVTPGGYEQYF
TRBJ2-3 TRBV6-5 CASSTLAGDTDTQYF
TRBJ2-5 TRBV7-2 CASSPFGTSEQETQYF
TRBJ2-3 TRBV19 CASSTGSSGSWTDTQYF
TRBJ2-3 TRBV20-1 CSAVPGAADTQYF
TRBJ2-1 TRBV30 CAWSRTSGRMGSYNEQFF
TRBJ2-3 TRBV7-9 CASSLEGATDTQYF
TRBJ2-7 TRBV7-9 CASSMDHYEQYF
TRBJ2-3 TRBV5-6 CASSPPRDPATDTQYF